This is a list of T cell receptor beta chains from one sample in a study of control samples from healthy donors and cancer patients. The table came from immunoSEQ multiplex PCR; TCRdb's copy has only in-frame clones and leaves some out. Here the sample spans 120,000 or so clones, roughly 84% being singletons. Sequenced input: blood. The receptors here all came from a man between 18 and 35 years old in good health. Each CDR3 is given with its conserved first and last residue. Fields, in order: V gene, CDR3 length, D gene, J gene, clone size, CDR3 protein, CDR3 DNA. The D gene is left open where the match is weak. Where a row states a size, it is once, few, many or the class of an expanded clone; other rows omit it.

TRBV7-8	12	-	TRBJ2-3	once	CASSPTENTQYF	TGTGCCAGCAGCCCGACGGAAAATACGCAGTATTTT
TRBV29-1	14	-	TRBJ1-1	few	CSVTLGRTNTEAFF	TGCAGCGTGACTCTGGGGCGGACGAACACTGAAGCTTTCTTT
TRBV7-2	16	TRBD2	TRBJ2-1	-	CASSLPGLAGSNEQFF	TGTGCCAGCAGCCTTCCGGGACTAGCGGGTTCCAATGAGCAGTTCTTC
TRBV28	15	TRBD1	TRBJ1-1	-	CASLYSVDRGRKAFF	TGTGCCAGCCTTTACTCGGTGGACAGGGGGCGTAAAGCTTTCTTT
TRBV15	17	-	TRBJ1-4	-	CATSRDRWGRGNEKLFF	TGTGCCACCAGCAGAGATCGTTGGGGGCGCGGGAATGAAAAACTGTTTTTT
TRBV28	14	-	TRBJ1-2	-	CASSLGAGGYGYTF	TGTGCCAGCAGCCTGGGGGCCGGTGGCTATGGCTACACCTTC
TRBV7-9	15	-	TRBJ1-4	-	CASSSPRGQNEKLFF	TGTGCCAGCAGCTCCCCCAGAGGTCAAAATGAAAAACTGTTTTTT
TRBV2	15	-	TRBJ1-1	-	CASSPRANSNTEAFF	TGTGCCAGCAGTCCGCGTGCAAATTCTAACACTGAAGCTTTCTTT
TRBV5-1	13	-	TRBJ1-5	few	CASSLSGIGPQHF	TGCGCCAGCAGCTTGTCCGGGATCGGACCCCAGCATTTT
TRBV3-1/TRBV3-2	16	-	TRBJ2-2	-	CASSQVVSLNTGELFF	TGTGCCAGCAGCCAAGTGGTCAGCTTGAACACCGGGGAGCTGTTTTTT
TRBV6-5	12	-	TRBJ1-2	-	CASSLRDIGYTF	TGTGCCAGCAGTCTAAGGGACATTGGCTACACCTTC
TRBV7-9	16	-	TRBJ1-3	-	CASRTESRISGNTIYF	TGTGCCAGCAGAACCGAGTCACGGATTTCTGGAAACACCATATATTTT
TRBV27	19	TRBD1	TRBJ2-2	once	CASTRISSPGQGRTGELFF	TGTGCCAGCACGAGAATATCGAGTCCGGGACAGGGGCGCACCGGGGAGCTGTTTTTT
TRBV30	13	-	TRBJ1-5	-	CAWSRQSMGAQHF	TGTGCCTGGAGTCGACAAAGCATGGGGGCCCAGCATTTT
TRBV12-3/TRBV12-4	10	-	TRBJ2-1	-	CASSPNEQFF	TGTGCCAGCAGTCCGAATGAGCAGTTCTTC
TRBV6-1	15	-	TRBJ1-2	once	CASSENRGYGYGYTF	TGTGCCAGCAGTGAAAATCGGGGGTACGGCTATGGCTACACCTTC
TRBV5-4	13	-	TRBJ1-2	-	CASSREGSDGYTF	TGTGCCAGCAGCCGGGAAGGGAGCGACGGCTACACCTTC
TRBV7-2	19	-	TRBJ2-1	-	CASSLVLAPRLLTYNEQFF	TGTGCCAGCAGCTTAGTTTTGGCGCCAAGACTGCTGACCTACAATGAGCAGTTCTTC
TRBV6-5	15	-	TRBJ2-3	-	CASTAPGGIRDTQYF	TGTGCCAGCACCGCCCCAGGAGGGATCCGGGATACGCAGTATTTT
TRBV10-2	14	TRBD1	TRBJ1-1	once	CASRGTGPATEAFF	TGCGCCAGCAGGGGGACAGGGCCCGCCACTGAAGCTTTCTTT
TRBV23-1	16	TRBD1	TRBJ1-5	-	CASSLKTGGSNQPQHF	TGCGCCAGCAGTCTAAAGACAGGGGGGAGCAATCAGCCCCAGCATTTT
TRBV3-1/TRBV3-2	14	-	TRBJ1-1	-	CASSRTGLNTEAFF	TGTGCCAGCAGTCGAACAGGACTAAACACTGAAGCTTTCTTT
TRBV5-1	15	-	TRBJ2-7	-	CAGSLVAGEGYEQYF	TGCGCCGGCAGCTTGGTTGCCGGGGAAGGGTACGAGCAGTACTTC
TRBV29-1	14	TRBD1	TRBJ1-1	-	CSVDLGQGDRKAFF	TGCAGCGTTGATTTGGGACAGGGAGACAGGAAAGCTTTCTTT
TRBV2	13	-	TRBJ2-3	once	CASLLAWTDTQYF	TGTGCCAGCTTACTAGCTTGGACAGATACGCAGTATTTT
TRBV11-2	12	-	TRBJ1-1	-	CASSQGWIEAFF	TGTGCCAGCAGCCAGGGGTGGATCGAAGCTTTCTTT
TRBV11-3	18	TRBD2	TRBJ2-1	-	CASSLDSGVAGAKNEQFF	TGTGCCAGCAGCTTAGATAGCGGGGTGGCGGGAGCCAAAAATGAGCAGTTCTTC
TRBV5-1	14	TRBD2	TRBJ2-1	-	CASSGTSAYNEQFF	TGCGCCAGCAGCGGGACTAGCGCCTACAATGAGCAGTTCTTC
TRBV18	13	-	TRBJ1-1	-	CASSPGGGWEAFF	TGTGCCAGCTCACCAGGAGGGGGGTGGGAAGCTTTCTTT
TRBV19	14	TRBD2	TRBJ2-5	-	CASSTQTSSETQYF	TGTGCCAGTAGTACCCAGACTAGCTCGGAGACCCAGTACTTC
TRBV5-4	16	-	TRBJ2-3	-	CASNDFSVQGGDTQYF	TGTGCCAGCAACGATTTTAGCGTTCAAGGAGGAGATACGCAGTATTTT
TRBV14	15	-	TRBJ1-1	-	CASSQDSLMGTEAFF	TGTGCCAGCAGCCAAGATTCCCTTATGGGCACTGAAGCTTTCTTT
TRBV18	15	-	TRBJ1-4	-	CASSPGTDPNEKLFF	TGTGCCAGCTCACCAGGAACGGACCCCAATGAAAAACTGTTTTTT
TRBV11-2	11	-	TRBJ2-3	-	CASSLGPPQYF	TGTGCCAGCAGCTTAGGGCCCCCCCAGTATTTT
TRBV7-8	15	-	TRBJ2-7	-	CASSARRGISYEQYF	TGTGCCAGCAGCGCCCGTCGGGGGATCTCCTACGAGCAGTACTTC
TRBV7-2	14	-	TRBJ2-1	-	CASSLSWSYNEQFF	TGTGCCAGCAGCCTCTCATGGTCCTACAATGAGCAGTTCTTC
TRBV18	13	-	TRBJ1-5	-	CASSPRPVLPQHF	TGTGCCAGCTCACCAAGGCCCGTCCTCCCCCAGCATTTT
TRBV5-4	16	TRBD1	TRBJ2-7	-	CASSLSGQGLSYEQYF	TGTGCCAGCAGCTTGTCGGGACAGGGCCTCTCCTACGAGCAGTACTTC
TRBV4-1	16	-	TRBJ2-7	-	CASSQESAGLSYEQYF	TGCGCCAGCAGCCAAGAATCAGCGGGCCTCTCCTACGAGCAGTACTTC
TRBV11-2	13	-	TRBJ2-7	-	CASSLDRQYKQYF	TGTGCCAGCAGCTTAGATCGCCAGTATAAGCAGTACTTC
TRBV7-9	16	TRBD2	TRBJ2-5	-	CASSREGYGIQETQYF	TGTGCCAGCTCGCGGGAGGGCTACGGGATACAAGAGACCCAGTACTTC
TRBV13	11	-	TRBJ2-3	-	CASSFGDTQYF	TGTGCCAGCAGCTTCGGAGATACGCAGTATTTT
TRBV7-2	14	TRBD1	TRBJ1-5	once	CASSSQGGGQPQHF	TGTGCCAGCAGTAGCCAGGGGGGAGGTCAGCCCCAGCATTTT
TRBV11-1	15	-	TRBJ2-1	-	CASSLGAGYDNEQFF	TGTGCCAGCAGCTTAGGCGCGGGTTACGACAATGAGCAGTTCTTC
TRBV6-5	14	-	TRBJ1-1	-	CASNPSGRNTEAFF	TGTGCCAGCAACCCATCGGGGCGGAACACTGAAGCTTTCTTT
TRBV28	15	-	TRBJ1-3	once	CASSLPELLGNTIYF	TGTGCCAGCAGTTTGCCGGAGTTACTGGGAAACACCATATATTTT
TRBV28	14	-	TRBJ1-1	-	CASSLWQMNTEAFF	TGTGCCAGCAGTTTATGGCAAATGAACACTGAAGCTTTCTTT
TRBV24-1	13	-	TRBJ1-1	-	CATSRTGDTEAFF	TGTGCCACCAGCCGGACGGGAGACACTGAAGCTTTCTTT
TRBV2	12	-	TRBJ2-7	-	CASSANPYEQYF	TGTGCCAGCAGTGCAAACCCATACGAGCAGTACTTC
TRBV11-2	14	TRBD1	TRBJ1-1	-	CASSLEAGGPEAFF	TGTGCCAGCAGCTTAGAGGCAGGGGGACCTGAAGCTTTCTTT
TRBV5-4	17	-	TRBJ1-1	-	CASSLGGAAAMNTEAFF	TGTGCCAGCAGCTTGGGGGGGGCGGCGGCCATGAACACTGAAGCTTTCTTT
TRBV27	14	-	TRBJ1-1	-	CASSARRGASEAFF	TGTGCCAGCAGCGCCCGGCGGGGGGCGTCTGAAGCTTTCTTT
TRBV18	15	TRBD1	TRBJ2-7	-	CASSARDRESPEQYF	TGTGCCAGCTCAGCCCGGGACAGGGAGTCCCCCGAGCAGTACTTC
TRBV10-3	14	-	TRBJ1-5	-	CAISEGEGNQPQHF	TGTGCCATCAGTGAGGGGGAGGGAAATCAGCCCCAGCATTTT
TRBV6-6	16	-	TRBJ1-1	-	CASSYGMGGGYPEAFF	TGTGCCAGCAGTTACGGCATGGGGGGAGGTTATCCTGAAGCTTTCTTT